The next 19 T cell receptor beta chains were all read from a single sample in a study of radiotherapy plus CTLA-4 blockade in lung cancer. Data came from immunoSEQ multiplex PCR; TCRdb stores just in-frame clones and leaves some out. Seen here are about 44,000 clones, 77% observed once, and the top ten hold approximately 2.4%. Source: peripheral blood, taken from a patient treated with radiotherapy plus ipilimumab. The receptors stem from a human donor with non-small cell lung cancer whose response to radiotherapy plus ipilimumab could not be evaluated.

The chain combines TRBV4-1 with TRBJ1-5; TRBD1 agrees at 8 bases. The ends lost 1 base at V and 0 bases at J; junction bases unmatched: 11. Looked up from germline, CDR1 is MGHRA and CDR2 is YSYEKL. The CDR3 length is 19 residues. CDR3 coding DNA: TGCGCCAGCAGCCAAGGGCTAGGGACAGGAGACCATAGCAATCAGCCCCAGCATTTT. Its protein product is CASSQGLGTGDHSNQPQHF.

The chain joins TRBV2 to TRBJ1-1, with TRBD1 matching 7 bases. The CDR3 length is 13 residues. The germline CDR1 and CDR2 sequences are SNHLY and FYNNEI. The junction had 6 bases not matched to a gene; V was cut back by 5 bases and J by 6 bases. CDR3 residues: CASSHDRESEAFF. The CDR3 DNA sequence: TGTGCCAGCAGTCACGACAGGGAATCTGAAGCTTTCTTT.

This clone is a singleton in its sample. The gene calls are TRBV5-8 and TRBJ1-3, with 8 bases fitting TRBD1. The germline V gene has CDR1 SGHTS and CDR2 YDEGEE. J was trimmed by 5 bases and V by 3 bases; bases with no gene match: 10. CDR3 size: 16 residues. In nucleotides, the CDR3 is TGTGCCAGCAGCTCTTCATGGACAGGGACCCGAAACACCATATATTTT. Translation gives CASSSSWTGTRNTIYF. The full variable domain, its missing parts supplied by reference TRBV5-8 and TRBJ1-3, is EAGVTQSPTHLIKTRGQQATLRCSPISGHTSVYWYQQALGLGLQFLLWYDEGEERNRGNFPPRFSGRQFPNYSSELNVNALELEDSALYLCASSSSWTGTRNTIYFGEGSWLTVV.

This clone was seen a single time. The chain employs TRBV7-2 and TRBJ2-5; 9 nucleotides match TRBD2. CDR1 is SGHTA and CDR2 is FQGNSA in the germline V gene. This CDR3 contains 15 residues. Germline trimming cut 6 bases from V and 7 bases from J; bases unmatched to any gene: 12. As DNA, the CDR3 is TGTGCCAGCAGTCAGACTAGCGGTGGTGGGCGGACCCAGTACTTC. Translation: CASSQTSGGGRTQYF.

This chain connects TRBV28 to TRBJ1-2; 9 bases line up with TRBD1. CDR1 is MDHEN and CDR2 is SYDVKM in the germline V gene. After removal of 7 bases from V and 5 bases from J, the junction contained 11 bases not matched to a gene. This CDR3 has 15 residues. CDR3 sequence: CASNTLGQGTYGYTF. The CDR3 coding sequence is TGTGCCAGCAACACGCTTGGACAGGGGACTTATGGCTACACCTTC.

V is TRBV7-9 and J is TRBJ2-7; D gene uncertain. This CDR3 has 16 residues. V lost 5 bases and J lost 0, with 17 bases in between. Germline lookup yields CDR1 SEHNR and CDR2 FQNEAQ (reference sequence). The CDR3 DNA follows: TGTGCCAGCAGCAGCTTAGCCGCGGAGAGCTCCTACGAGCAGTACTTC. Translating gives CASSSLAAESSYEQYF.

The table lists this clone with a few counts. The chain recombines TRBV7-6 with TRBJ1-5, with D possibly matching TRBD1 (6 bases). The CDR3 contains 13 residues. Germline CDR1 SGHVS, CDR2 FNYEAQ. V lost 5 bases to trimming and J lost 7 bases, with 12 bases between them. The CDR3 here is CASSTTGVQPQHF. The CDR3 nucleotides read TGTGCCAGCAGCACGACAGGAGTACAGCCCCAGCATTTT.

The CDR3 spells CASSWTDPSNYGYTF. DNA for the CDR3: TGCGCCAGCAGCTGGACAGACCCCTCTAACTATGGCTACACCTTC. This chain joins TRBV5-1 and TRBJ1-2, with D tentatively TRBD1 (6 bases). Looked up from germline, CDR1 is SGHRS and CDR2 is YFSETQ. This CDR3 has 15 amino acids. V was trimmed by 3 bases and J by 0 bases, leaving 12 bases between them.

V and J are TRBV11-2 and TRBJ2-2; perhaps TRBD2 as D (5 bases). V shed 6 bases and J shed 3 bases, with 17 bases lying between them. The CDR3 totals 16 residues. CDR1 and CDR2 (germline): SGHAT, FQNNGV. The CDR3 DNA reads as TGTGCCAGCAGGCCTTTACTAGGAGCGGACACCGGGGAGCTGTTTTTT. Protein product: CASRPLLGADTGELFF.

The V gene is TRBV5-1, the J gene TRBJ1-5, with 7 bases lining up with TRBD1. The CDR3 runs 15 residues. V lost 4 bases, J lost 2 bases, and 6 bases stayed unmatched. Per the germline V gene, CDR1 is SGHRS and CDR2 is YFSETQ. For the CDR3, the DNA is TGCGCCAGCAGCCCCCAGGGGGTGGGCAATCAGCCCCAGCATTTT. Protein sequence: CASSPQGVGNQPQHF.

This chain connects TRBV27 to TRBJ2-7; tentative D call: TRBD1 (5 bases). CDR3 length equals 15 residues. Germline CDR1 is MNHEY and CDR2 is SMNVEV (reference sequence). V dropped 5 bases and J dropped 0 bases, with 14 bases sitting between them. The CDR3 region has the DNA TGTGCCAGCAGTATACAGGCAAGGGACTCCTACGAGCAGTACTTC. It is translated as CASSIQARDSYEQYF.

V and J are TRBV7-9 and TRBJ2-3, with 8 bases matching TRBD1. Per germline, CDR1 SEHNR and CDR2 FQNEAQ (reference sequence). The CDR3 consists of 15 residues. Trimming removed 5 bases from V and 5 bases from J; junction bases left unmatched: 9. The CDR3 sequence is CASSVTGVFGDTQYF. As DNA, the CDR3 is TGTGCCAGCAGCGTGACAGGGGTTTTCGGAGATACGCAGTATTTT.

V is TRBV13 and J is TRBJ2-3; 12 bases line up with TRBD2. The ends lost 3 bases at V and 5 bases at J; junction bases unmatched: 6. Germline CDR1 reads PRHDT; CDR2 reads FYEKMQ (reference sequence). CDR3 length equals 16 residues. The CDR3 sequence is CASSFSSGGGIDTQYF. The CDR3 coding sequence is TGTGCCAGCAGCTTTTCTAGCGGGGGGGGGATAGATACGCAGTATTTT.

CDR3 in DNA: TGTGCCAGCAGCTTTACAGGGGGCGATGAGCAGTTCTTC. It specifies CASSFTGGDEQFF. The chain carries TRBV11-2 and TRBJ2-1, with 9 bases matching TRBD1. The CDR3 sequence is 13 residues long. V dropped 3 bases and J dropped 8; count of bases not matched to a gene: 2. CDR1 is SGHAT and CDR2 is FQNNGV in the germline V gene.

J is TRBJ2-7 and V is TRBV5-4, with D tentatively TRBD1 (5 bases). The CDR3 sequence is 14 residues long. Per germline, CDR1 SGHNT and CDR2 YYREEE (reference sequence). V lost 3 bases and J 6 bases, leaving 16 bases between the germline ends. In DNA form, the CDR3 reads TGTGCCAGCAGCTGGACACTTTACCCCTTCGAGCAGTACTTC. The encoded protein is CASSWTLYPFEQYF.

The rearrangement uses TRBV20-1 and TRBJ1-2; unclear D gene. Germline V gives CDR1 DFQATT, CDR2 SNEGSKA (reference sequence). The CDR3 has 11 amino acids. V lost 7 bases, J lost 8 bases, and 14 bases lay in between. CDR3 coding DNA: TGCAGTGATTCGACGGGAAGAGGCTACACCTTC. It translates to CSDSTGRGYTF.

The rearrangement links TRBV5-6 to TRBJ2-5; a possible D gene is TRBD1 (7 bases). Germline values: CDR1 SGHDT, CDR2 YYEEEE. The CDR3 extends over 15 amino acids. The V end was cut by 4 bases, the J end by 10 bases, with 23 bases between. CDR3 protein: CASSPKDRWMGGQYF. The CDR3 coding sequence is TGTGCCAGCAGCCCAAAGGACAGGTGGATGGGAGGCCAGTACTTC.

The CDR3 is CASNFYRDKNTEAFF. CDR3 nucleotides: TGTGCCAGCAACTTTTACCGGGATAAGAACACTGAAGCTTTCTTT. This chain uses TRBV7-9 with TRBJ1-1; D uncertain. Per germline, CDR1 SEHNR and CDR2 FQNEAQ (reference sequence). The CDR3 sequence is 15 residues long. V gave up 7 bases and J gave up 1 base, with 16 bases separating them.

In its sample, this clone was seen a few times. The V and J genes are TRBV10-1 and TRBJ2-1, with TRBD2 identical over 10 bases. The V segment lost 8 bases and the J segment 0 bases; nucleotides outside the gene matches: 4. The CDR3 has 15 residues. CDR1 WNHNN and CDR2 SYGVQD come from the germline V gene (reference sequence). Here the CDR3 DNA reads TGCGCCAGCCGTTTAGCGGGGGGCTCCTACAATGAGCAGTTCTTC. It encodes CASRLAGGSYNEQFF.